These 2 T cell receptor beta chains share one sample of origin, sequenced in a study of blood T cell repertoires in COVID-19. Repertoires were generated with immunoSEQ multiplex PCR, while TCRdb's copy carries only in-frame clones and drops some. The sample has tens of thousands of clones, around 78% seen once. The specimen was peripheral blood. The source is a human donor in a cohort sampled during active COVID-19.

The chain employs TRBV9 and TRBJ2-1; 7 bases match TRBD2. This CDR3 comprises 15 residues. The germline V gene encodes CDR1 SGDLS and CDR2 YYNGEE. V lost 4 bases to trimming and J lost 0 bases; unmatched junction nucleotides: 4. For the CDR3, the DNA is TGTGCCAGCAGCTCGGGCGGGAGCTCCTACAATGAGCAGTTCTTC. It codes for CASSSGGSSYNEQFF. Filled out from reference TRBV9 and TRBJ2-1, the complete variable domain reads DSGVTQTPKHLITATGQRVTLRCSPRSGDLSVYWYQQSLDQGLQFLIQYYNGEERAKGNILERFSAQQFPDLHSELNLSSLELGDSALYFCASSSGGSSYNEQFFGPGTRLTVL.

The chain uses TRBV13 and TRBJ2-1; maybe TRBD2 (6 bases). CDR1 is PRHDT and CDR2 is FYEKMQ in the germline V gene (reference sequence). Trimming cost V 3 bases and J 0 bases, with 9 bases left between them. The CDR3 consists of 15 residues. CDR3: CASSFGLSSYNEQFF. The DNA for the CDR3 is TGTGCCAGCAGCTTCGGACTAAGCTCCTACAATGAGCAGTTCTTC.